This T cell receptor (beta chain) is drawn from a study of blood T cell repertoires in COVID-19. Study information: The United States, Italy and Spain provided the acute and convalescent COVID-19 samples.

This CDR3 is built from 13 residues. CDR1 and CDR2 (germline): ENHRY, SYGVKD. V lost 11 bases to trimming and J lost 5 bases; unmatched junction nucleotides: 6. Adults between about 18 and 95 years of age took part from about two dozen US areas. Under the authors' procedure: Amplifying reference gene primers gave estimates of nucleated cell counts. Data came from immunoSEQ multiplex PCR; TCRdb stores just in-frame clones and leaves some out. For V, J and clone size, that table is used; D and trimming come from the DNA. Of under 350,000 clones in the sample, roughly 89% are singletons; the top ten hold approximately 1.8%.

Material for sequencing was PBMCs or T cells enriched from blood (not recorded which). This chain uses TRBV10-3 with TRBJ1-6; 7 bases fit TRBD1. The receptor was isolated from an older woman who had recovered from COVID-19. CDR3 coding DNA: TGTGCCGCCTCAGGGACAGATAATTCACCCCTCCACTTT. Protein sequence: CAASGTDNSPLHF.